Listed below are T cell receptor beta chains from one sample, sequenced in a study of spatial heterogeneity in lung cancer. MiXCR was run by TCRdb on the 5' RACE reads, yielding one entry per CDR3 protein. The sample shows a few thousand distinct CDR3 sequences, 10% to 15% of them seen only once. The material was lung tumor tissue, obtained at surgery. The receptors here all came from a female donor with early-stage non-small cell lung cancer. The CDR3 runs from the conserved cysteine through the conserved F or W. The D gene is left open where the match is weak. Only some rows state a clone size, as once, few, many or a class for expanded clones.

>12|TRBJ1-4|TRBV2|.|.
CASSATNEKLFF
TGTGCCAGCTCTGCAACTAATGAAAAACTGTTTTTT
>17|TRBJ2-6|TRBV4-2|medium-sized|TRBD2
CASSQDAAGAGANVLTF
TGTGCCAGCAGCCAAGATGCAGCGGGAGCTGGGGCCAACGTCCTGACTTTC
>14|TRBJ1-2|TRBV5-4|many|TRBD1
CASRFGQGTNGYTF
TGTGCCAGCAGATTTGGACAGGGGACGAATGGCTACACCTTC
>15|TRBJ2-7|TRBV6-5|medium-sized|.
CASRERHRGSYEQYF
TGTGCCAGCAGGGAGAGGCACCGGGGGTCCTACGAGCAGTACTTC
>11|TRBJ2-5|TRBV29-1|many|.
CSVDRVKTQYF
TGCAGCGTTGACAGGGTCAAGACCCAGTACTTC
>15|TRBJ1-6|TRBV5-1|medium-sized|.
CASSLEVGANSPLHF
TGCGCCAGCAGCTTGGAGGTGGGGGCGAATTCACCCCTCCACTTT
>16|TRBJ1-2|TRBV29-1|medium-sized|.
CSVEVAGDRSGYGYTF
TGCAGCGTTGAAGTAGCAGGGGATAGGAGTGGATATGGCTACACCTTC
>14|TRBJ2-7|TRBV19|medium-sized|.
CASSKALSSYEQYF
TGTGCCAGTAGTAAGGCCCTCAGCTCCTACGAGCAGTACTTC
>13|TRBJ2-7|TRBV20-1|medium-sized|TRBD2
CSARLAGFYEQYF
TGCAGTGCGCGACTAGCGGGGTTCTACGAGCAGTACTTC
>13|TRBJ2-1|TRBV7-3|.|.
CASSLNPGNEQFF
TGTGCCAGCAGCTTAAACCCGGGAAATGAGCAGTTCTTC
>14|TRBJ1-2|TRBV9|few|.
CASSVAGQNYGYTF
TGTGCCAGCAGCGTAGCTGGACAGAACTATGGCTACACCTTC
>20|TRBJ2-1|TRBV7-8|medium-sized|TRBD2
CASSSPTLAGWYTIRNEQFF
TGTGCCAGCAGCTCCCCAACACTAGCGGGGTGGTATACGATTAGGAATGAGCAGTTCTTC
>16|TRBJ2-3|TRBV28|medium-sized|.
CASSWDGGYPVDTQYF
TGTGCCAGCAGTTGGGATGGGGGATACCCCGTAGATACGCAGTATTTT
>14|TRBJ2-7|TRBV12-3/TRBV12-4|medium-sized|.
CASSLFATYYEQYF
TGTGCCAGCAGTTTATTCGCTACTTACTACGAGCAGTACTTC
>11|TRBJ1-2|TRBV6-1|medium-sized|.
CASSERRGYTF
TGTGCCAGCAGTGAAAGACGCGGCTACACCTTC
>16|TRBJ2-3|TRBV14|large|TRBD2
CASSLSWAGGPDTQYF
TGTGCCAGCAGCCTATCCTGGGCGGGAGGGCCGGATACGCAGTATTTT
>14|TRBJ2-7|TRBV10-2|medium-sized|TRBD2
CASRPGLAGGEQYF
TGCGCCAGCAGACCTGGACTAGCGGGAGGAGAGCAGTACTTC
>17|TRBJ1-3|TRBV7-8|medium-sized|.
CASSLAVRGSSGNTIYF
TGTGCCAGCAGCTTAGCTGTCAGAGGGTCGTCTGGAAACACCATATATTTT
>14|TRBJ1-2|TRBV10-3|medium-sized|.
CASSGQGISYGYTF
TGTGCCAGCAGTGGGCAGGGCATAAGCTATGGCTACACCTTC
>12|TRBJ2-7|TRBV12-3/TRBV12-4|many|.
CASRDAPYEQYF
TGTGCCAGCCGGGACGCTCCCTACGAGCAGTACTTC